Below, 13 T cell receptor beta chains from the same sample are listed, as sequenced in a study of CD8+ T cells in alopecia areata. The treatment was: oral pan-JAK inhibitor, 5-10 mg twice daily. Following extraction, RNA underwent reverse transcription to cDNA, which served as the sequencing template. Repertoires were generated with immunoSEQ multiplex PCR, while TCRdb's copy carries only in-frame clones and drops some. Here the sample spans around 100,000 clones, approximately 54% being singletons. Sequenced here: CD8+ T cells sorted from blood, sampled at week 24, from a patient treated with tofacitinib. These receptor sequences come from a human donor with alopecia areata.

The chain recombines TRBV27 with TRBJ2-3, with 9 bases aligning to TRBD1. The CDR3 has 16 residues. Germline assignment: CDR1 MNHEY and CDR2 SMNVEV (reference sequence). Trimming removed 7 bases from V and 4 bases from J; junction bases left unmatched: 12. CDR3 residues: CASTNLDRGWSDTQYF. The DNA of the CDR3 is TGTGCCAGCACCAACCTGGACAGGGGTTGGTCAGATACGCAGTATTTT.

This clone has a single count. The rearrangement links TRBV6-4 to TRBJ2-7; TRBD1 might be the D (6 bases). Trimming took 1 base from V and 2 from J, leaving 18 bases between them. From germline, CDR1 is MRHNA and CDR2 SNTAGT. The CDR3 extends over 17 amino acids. The CDR3 nucleotides are TGTGCCAGCAGTGACTTAGGGTGGGCAGGGGACGCCTACGAGCAGTACTTC. Its protein product is CASSDLGWAGDAYEQYF.

This clone came up once. The rearrangement uses TRBV12-5 and TRBJ2-5; TRBD1 agrees at 9 bases. The trim removed 6 bases at V and 10 bases at J, leaving 9 bases unmatched. The CDR3 loop spans 13 amino acids. CDR1 LGHNT and CDR2 FRNRAP come from the germline V gene. The CDR3 sequence: CASGLRTGADQYF. The CDR3 nucleotides read TGTGCTAGTGGGCTGCGGACAGGGGCTGACCAGTACTTC. Full variable domain (outside the CDR3, taken from reference TRBV12-5 and TRBJ2-5): DARVTQTPRHKVTEMGQEVTMRCQPILGHNTVFWYRQTMMQGLELLAYFRNRAPLDDSGMPKDRFSAEMPDATLATLKIQPSEPRDSAVYFCASGLRTGADQYFGPGTRLLVL.

This clone was seen only a few times. The rearrangement joins TRBV7-2 to TRBJ2-2; 9 bases are a match to TRBD1. There are 16 residues in the CDR3. V was pared by 5 bases and J by 5 bases, with 9 bases of the junction left unmatched. Germline assignment: CDR1 SGHTA and CDR2 FQGNSA. CDR3: CASSEDRGWRTGELFF. The CDR3 DNA sequence: TGTGCCAGCAGCGAGGACAGGGGTTGGAGGACCGGGGAGCTGTTTTTT. The entire variable domain, with the rest obtained from reference TRBV7-2 and TRBJ2-2, is as follows: GAGVSQSPSNKVTEKGKDVELRCDPISGHTALYWYRQSLGQGLEFLIYFQGNSAPDKSGLPSDRFSAERTGGSVSTLTIQRTQQEDSAVYLCASSEDRGWRTGELFFGEGSRLTVL.

V is TRBV4-2 and J is TRBJ1-6, with D possibly matching TRBD1 (6 bases). The ends were cut back, 1 base at V and 15 bases at J, with 16 bases in the middle. The CDR3 loop spans 14 amino acids. Per germline, CDR1 LGHNA and CDR2 YNFKEQ. The CDR3 loop reads CASSQVRTELDLHF. The CDR3 nucleotides are TGTGCCAGCAGCCAAGTCAGGACAGAGCTCGACCTCCACTTT.

The J gene is TRBJ2-1, the V gene TRBV2; tentatively, D is TRBD2 (6 bases). The CDR3 contains 15 residues. V gave up 3 bases and J gave up 4 bases, with 13 bases separating them. Germline V gene sequence: CDR1 SNHLY, CDR2 FYNNEI. The CDR3 DNA reads TGTGCCAGCAGTGATGTACTAGCAGGTTACAATGAGCAGTTCTTC. It specifies CASSDVLAGYNEQFF.

This clone was seen once. The V gene is TRBV6-5, the J gene TRBJ2-2; the D gene is possibly TRBD2 (5 bases). The germline V and J ends were trimmed by 2 bases and 1 base, with 11 bases remaining between them. CDR1 and CDR2 (germline): MNHEY, SVGAGI. The CDR3 consists of 16 residues. CDR3 residues: CASSYVPAENTGELFF. The CDR3 DNA follows: TGTGCCAGCAGTTACGTACCAGCGGAGAACACCGGGGAGCTGTTTTTT.

The chain combines TRBV30 with TRBJ1-4; D may be TRBD1 (5 bases). The CDR3 is made up of 13 amino acids. V was shortened by 2 bases and J by 6 bases, with 10 bases between the two germline ends. Germline V gene sequence: CDR1 GTSNPN, CDR2 SVGIG (reference sequence). The CDR3 DNA reads TGTGCCTGGAGTACACAGGCGGATGAAAAACTGTTTTTT. It is translated as CAWSTQADEKLFF.

In its sample, this clone was seen a few times. This chain uses TRBV6-5 with TRBJ2-5; 8 positions match TRBD2. V was clipped by 2 bases and J by 2 bases; unmatched bases: 7. The CDR3 totals 16 residues. CDR1 MNHEY and CDR2 SVGAGI come from the germline V gene. CDR3 bases: TGTGCCAGCAGTTACGTCAGCGGGGGTGAGCAAGAGACCCAGTACTTC. Encoded protein: CASSYVSGGEQETQYF.

V gene TRBV15 combines with J gene TRBJ1-2; D gene unclear. The CDR3 length is 14 residues. Germline V lookup: CDR1 LNHNV, CDR2 YYDKDF (reference sequence). Trimming left V 0 bases short and J 6 bases short, with 11 bases between. The CDR3 spells CATSRDIEGHGYTF. CDR3 nucleotides: TGTGCCACCAGCAGAGATATCGAGGGCCATGGCTACACCTTC.

There are a few counts of this clone. The gene calls are TRBV29-1 and TRBJ2-3, with 8 bases identical to TRBD2. Germline assignment: CDR1 SQVTM and CDR2 ANQGSEA. The V gene end was trimmed by 3 bases and the J gene end by 3 bases; junction bases not matched to a gene: 8. CDR3 length: 15 amino acids. The DNA for the CDR3 is TGCAGCGTTGAGGGGACTAGTGATGGAACAGATACGCAGTATTTT. This gives the protein CSVEGTSDGTDTQYF.

This chain uses TRBV4-3 with TRBJ2-7; unclear D gene. Between the trimmed V and J ends, which lost 0 bases and 0 bases, there was a span of 9 bases. The CDR3 has 15 amino acids. CDR1 and CDR2 (germline): LGHNA, YSLEER. CDR3 region: CASSQDSGPSYEQYF. The DNA for the CDR3 is TGCGCCAGCAGCCAAGATTCCGGTCCCTCCTACGAGCAGTACTTC.

This chain connects TRBV19 to TRBJ2-2; D gene ambiguous. Looked up from germline, CDR1 is LNHDA and CDR2 is SQIVND (reference sequence). Deletions cut 5 bases from V and 3 bases from J, with 7 bases between. The CDR3 is 13 amino acids. The CDR3 reads CASSWGHTGELFF. The CDR3 DNA is TGTGCCAGTAGTTGGGGTCACACCGGGGAGCTGTTTTTT.